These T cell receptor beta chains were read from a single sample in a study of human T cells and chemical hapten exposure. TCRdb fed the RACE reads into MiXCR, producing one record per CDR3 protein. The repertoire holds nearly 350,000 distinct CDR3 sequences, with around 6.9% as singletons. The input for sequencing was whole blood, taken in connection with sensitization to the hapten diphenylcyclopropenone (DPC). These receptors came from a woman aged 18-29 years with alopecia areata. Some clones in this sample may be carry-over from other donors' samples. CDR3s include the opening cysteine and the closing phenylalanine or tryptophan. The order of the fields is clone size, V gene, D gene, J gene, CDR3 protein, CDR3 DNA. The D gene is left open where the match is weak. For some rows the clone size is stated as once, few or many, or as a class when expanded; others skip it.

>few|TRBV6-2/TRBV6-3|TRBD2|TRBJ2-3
CASSPVWDGTGTSEAATGTDTQYF
TGTGCCAGCAGCCCCGTATGGGACGGCACCGGGACTAGCGAGGCAGCCACTGGCACAGATACGCAGTATTTT
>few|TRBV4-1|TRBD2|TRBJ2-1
CASSPRLSGGDYNEQFF
TGCGCCAGCAGCCCACGACTTTCCGGGGGGGACTACAATGAGCAGTTCTTC
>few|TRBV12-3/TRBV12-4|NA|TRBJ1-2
CASSQEGIGDYGYTF
TGTGCCAGCAGTCAGGAGGGTATTGGGGACTATGGCTACACCTTC
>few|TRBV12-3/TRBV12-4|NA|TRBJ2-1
CASSSQGGNEQFF
TGTGCCAGCAGTTCCCAGGGGGGCAATGAGCAGTTCTTC
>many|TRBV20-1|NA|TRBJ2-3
CSAWYSVTDTQYF
TGCAGTGCTTGGTACAGTGTCACAGATACGCAGTATTTT
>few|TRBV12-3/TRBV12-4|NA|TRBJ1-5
CASSPQGNNQPQHF
TGTGCCAGCAGTCCCCAGGGGAACAATCAGCCCCAGCATTTT
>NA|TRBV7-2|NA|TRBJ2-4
CASSLGAGTSSYNIQYF
TGTGCCAGCAGCTTAGGCGCGGGGACCTCCAGTTACAACATTCAGTACTTC
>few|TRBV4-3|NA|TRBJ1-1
CASSLRLTWDTEAFF
TGCGCCAGCAGCCTGCGGCTAACTTGGGACACTGAAGCTTTCTTT
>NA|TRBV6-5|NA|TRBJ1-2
CASSYSSAGSAYGYTF
TGTGCCAGCAGTTACTCGAGTGCAGGCTCTGCCTATGGCTACACCTTC
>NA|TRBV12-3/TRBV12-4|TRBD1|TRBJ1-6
CASSSPRRQGESPLHF
TGTGCCAGCAGTTCACCGCGAAGACAGGGGGAATCACCCCTCCACTTT
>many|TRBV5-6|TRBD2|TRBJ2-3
CASSLPSGGWSDTQYF
TGTGCCAGCAGCTTGCCTAGCGGGGGTTGGTCAGATACGCAGTATTTT
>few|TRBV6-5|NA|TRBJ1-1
CASSYSRREAFF
TGTGCCAGCAGTTACTCGCGTAGAGAAGCTTTCTTT
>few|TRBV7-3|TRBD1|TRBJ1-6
CASSLRRDRGLRNSPLHF
TGTGCCAGCAGCTTAAGACGGGACAGGGGTCTTAGGAATTCACCCCTCCACTTT
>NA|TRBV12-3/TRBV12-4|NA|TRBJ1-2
CASAWGSIVGYTF
TGTGCCAGCGCCTGGGGTTCGATAGTTGGCTACACCTTC
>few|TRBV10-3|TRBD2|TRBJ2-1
CAIRDPSGLYNEQFF
TGTGCCATCAGGGACCCTAGCGGGTTATACAATGAGCAGTTCTTC
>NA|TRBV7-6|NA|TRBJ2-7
CASSSPGHHEQYF
TGTGCCAGCAGCTCCCCGGGACACCACGAGCAGTACTTC
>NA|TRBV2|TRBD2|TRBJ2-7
CASSEPSSGFNYEQYF
TGTGCCAGCAGTGAACCCTCTAGCGGGTTCAACTACGAGCAGTACTTC
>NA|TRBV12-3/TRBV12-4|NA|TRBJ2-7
CASRKSGVYEQYF
TGTGCCAGCCGTAAATCAGGGGTTTACGAGCAGTACTTC
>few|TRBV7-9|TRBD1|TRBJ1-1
CASSSRDVQGADTEAFF
TGTGCCAGCAGCTCTCGAGACGTACAGGGGGCGGACACTGAAGCTTTCTTT
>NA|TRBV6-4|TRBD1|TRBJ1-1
CASSPRKGARSTEAFF
TGTGCCAGCAGCCCTAGGAAGGGGGCGCGAAGCACTGAAGCTTTCTTT
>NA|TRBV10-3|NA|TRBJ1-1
CAIREGLNTEAFF
TGTGCCATCAGGGAGGGGCTGAACACTGAAGCTTTCTTT
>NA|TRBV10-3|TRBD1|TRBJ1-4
CAIGRDRNEKLFF
TGTGCCATCGGACGGGACAGGAATGAAAAACTGTTTTTT
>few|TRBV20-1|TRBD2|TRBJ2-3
CSARPPSGGIYTQYF
TGCAGTGCCCGGCCGCCTAGCGGGGGGATCTATACGCAGTATTTT
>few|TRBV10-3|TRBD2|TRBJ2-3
CAISESRGGGEPDTQYF
TGTGCCATCAGTGAGTCGAGAGGCGGGGGAGAGCCAGATACGCAGTATTTT